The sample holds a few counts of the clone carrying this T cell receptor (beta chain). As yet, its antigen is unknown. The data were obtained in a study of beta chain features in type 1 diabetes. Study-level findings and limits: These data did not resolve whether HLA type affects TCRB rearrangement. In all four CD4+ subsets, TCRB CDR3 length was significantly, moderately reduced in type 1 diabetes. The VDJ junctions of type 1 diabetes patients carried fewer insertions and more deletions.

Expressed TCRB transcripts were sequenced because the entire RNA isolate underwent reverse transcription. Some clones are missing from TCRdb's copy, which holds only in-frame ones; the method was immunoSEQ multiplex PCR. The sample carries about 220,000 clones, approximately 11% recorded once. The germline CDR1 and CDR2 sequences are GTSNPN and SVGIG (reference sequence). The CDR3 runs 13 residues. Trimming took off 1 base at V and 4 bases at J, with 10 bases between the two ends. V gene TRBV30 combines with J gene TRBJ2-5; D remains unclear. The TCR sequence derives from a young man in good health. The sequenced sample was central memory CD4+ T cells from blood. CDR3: CAWSGLPSETQYF. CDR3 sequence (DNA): TGTGCCTGGAGTGGGCTCCCTTCAGAGACCCAGTACTTC. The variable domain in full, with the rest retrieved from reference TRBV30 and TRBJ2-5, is SQTIHQWPATLVQPVGSPLSLECTVEGTSNPNLYWYRQAAGRGLQLLFYSVGIGQISSEVPQNLSASRPQDRQFILSSKKLLLSDSGFYLCAWSGLPSETQYFGPGTRLLVL.